This TCR beta chain was identified in a study of T and B cells in COVID-19 patients. Across the whole study: COVID-19 patients gave peripheral blood either during active infection or after recovery. Overall study findings and caveats: Patients with COVID-19 reportedly showed strongly skewed T cell receptor beta variable and joining gene usage. Blood from mildly ill patients while symptomatic, and early samples from severe cases, were scarce.

TRB was amplified from about 260-540 ng of blood genomic DNA. The germline CDR1 and CDR2 sequences are LNHDA and SQIVND (reference sequence). This CDR3 has 13 amino acids. The trim removed 5 bases at V and 5 bases at J, leaving 4 bases unmatched. BIOMED2 TRB-A/B primer pools were used in multiplex TRB PCR. One entry per CDR3 protein results from TCRdb running MiXCR on the multiplex PCR reads. The table lists roughly 15,000 distinct CDR3 sequences, around 30% of them singletons. This clonotype has more than one count but fewer than ten. No antigen is known for it. Sequencing input: blood. This clonotype originated in a human donor who had recovered from COVID-19. The genes are TRBV19 and TRBJ2-5; the match to TRBD2 covers 8 bases. As DNA, the CDR3 is TGTGCCAGTAGTTTTTCGGGAGGGGAGACCCAGTACTTC. Its protein product is CASSFSGGETQYF. Combining the CDR3 with reference TRBV19 and TRBJ2-5 gives the whole variable domain DGGITQSPKYLFRKEGQNVTLSCEQNLNHDAMYWYRQDPGQGLRLIYYSQIVNDFQKGDIAEGYSVSREKKESFPLTVTSAQKNPTAFYLCASSFSGGETQYFGPGTRLLVL.